A selection of T cell receptor beta chains follows, all from one sample in a study of beta chain features in type 1 diabetes. This table comes from immunoSEQ multiplex PCR, and its TCRdb copy is limited to in-frame clones, with some not included. The table has roughly 150,000 clones, 7% to 9.5% seen once. The sequencing input was central memory CD4+ T cells from blood. Receptor source: a woman between 25 and 40 years old with type 1 diabetes. Each CDR3 is given with its conserved first and last residue. Fields, in order: J gene, clone size, D gene, V gene, CDR3 protein, CDR3 DNA. A D gene is named only where the DNA matches it firmly. For some rows the clone size is stated as once, few or many, or as a class when expanded; others skip it.

>TRBJ2-3|few|TRBD2|TRBV5-1
CASSWGSGRGPDTQYF
TGCGCCAGCAGCTGGGGTAGCGGGAGAGGCCCAGATACGCAGTATTTT
>TRBJ2-7|.|.|TRBV5-1
CASSQNYEQYF
TGCGCCAGCAGCCAAAACTACGAGCAGTACTTC
>TRBJ2-2|.|.|TRBV28
CASTGQNPGELFF
TGTGCCAGCACTGGACAGAATCCCGGGGAGCTGTTTTTT
>TRBJ2-5|few|.|TRBV19
CASSGQHQETQYF
TGTGCCAGTAGCGGACAGCACCAAGAGACCCAGTACTTC
>TRBJ2-3|.|TRBD1|TRBV5-1
CASSPMDRVTDTQYF
TGCGCCAGCAGCCCCATGGACAGGGTCACAGATACGCAGTATTTT
>TRBJ2-5|.|TRBD2|TRBV5-4
CASSQEREPGETQYF
TGTGCCAGCAGCCAGGAGCGGGAGCCGGGGGAGACCCAGTACTTC
>TRBJ2-3|few|.|TRBV30
CAWSVLYTDTQYF
TGTGCCTGGAGTGTCCTCTACACAGATACGCAGTATTTT
>TRBJ2-1|.|.|TRBV15
CATSRVGIGAHEQFF
TGTGCCACCAGCAGAGTAGGAATAGGGGCGCATGAGCAGTTCTTC
>TRBJ2-7|few|.|TRBV15
CATSRDRDSTYEQYF
TGTGCCACCAGCAGAGACCGGGACTCCACCTACGAGCAGTACTTC
>TRBJ1-5|.|TRBD1|TRBV19
CASTAGGSGNQPQHF
TGTGCCAGTACCGCAGGGGGCTCGGGCAATCAGCCCCAGCATTTT
>TRBJ2-1|few|.|TRBV19
CASSRGTYNEQFF
TGTGCCAGTAGCCGGGGGACCTACAATGAGCAGTTCTTC
>TRBJ1-5|.|.|TRBV30
CAWSDPGDNQPQHF
TGTGCCTGGAGTGACCCAGGTGACAATCAGCCCCAGCATTTT
>TRBJ2-5|few|.|TRBV11-3
CASSPSGETQYF
TGTGCCAGCAGCCCGAGCGGGGAGACCCAGTACTTC
>TRBJ2-1|few|.|TRBV30
CAWSVTGLEQFF
TGTGCCTGGAGTGTAACAGGGCTTGAGCAGTTCTTC
>TRBJ2-2|few|.|TRBV15
CATSHGMETGELFF
TGTGCCACCAGCCACGGGATGGAGACCGGGGAGCTGTTTTTT
>TRBJ2-2|.|.|TRBV11-2
CASSFAGNTGELFF
TGTGCCAGCAGCTTCGCAGGGAACACCGGGGAGCTGTTTTTT
>TRBJ1-2|once|.|TRBV30
CAFSRTAVYGYTF
TGTGCCTTCTCCCGGACAGCCGTCTATGGCTACACCTTC
>TRBJ1-1|few|.|TRBV11-2
CASSSPRGTEAFF
TGTGCCAGCAGCTCCCCCAGAGGTACTGAAGCTTTCTTT
>TRBJ1-3|.|TRBD1|TRBV28
CASSIQGETIYF
TGTGCCAGCAGCATACAGGGGGAAACCATATATTTT
>TRBJ1-2|few|.|TRBV4-1
CASSQEGAFGGYGYTF
TGCGCCAGCAGCCAAGAGGGAGCTTTTGGTGGCTATGGCTACACCTTC
>TRBJ1-2|.|TRBD1|TRBV5-1
CASSSNSGQGYGYTF
TGCGCCAGCAGCTCCAACTCTGGACAGGGATATGGCTACACCTTC
>TRBJ2-2|few|.|TRBV30
CAWNRDTGELFF
TGTGCCTGGAACAGGGACACCGGGGAGCTGTTTTTT
>TRBJ1-1|.|TRBD1|TRBV6-6
CATGRQGGTEAFF
TGTGCCACCGGCCGACAGGGTGGCACTGAAGCTTTCTTT
>TRBJ2-7|.|TRBD1|TRBV19
CASRGTGGAYEQYF
TGTGCCAGTAGGGGTACAGGGGGTGCCTACGAGCAGTACTTC
>TRBJ2-5|few|TRBD1|TRBV28
CASSLSRDSIQETQYF
TGTGCCAGCAGTTTAAGCCGGGACAGCATCCAAGAGACCCAGTACTTC
>TRBJ2-7|.|.|TRBV6-1
CASSHRGQAPYEQYF
TGTGCCAGCAGTCATCGAGGACAAGCTCCCTACGAGCAGTACTTC
>TRBJ1-4|few|TRBD1|TRBV5-1
CASSGGQNEKLFF
TGCGCCAGCAGCGGGGGACAGAATGAAAAACTGTTTTTT
>TRBJ1-4|few|TRBD1|TRBV16
CASSQGQGGEKLFF
TGTGCCAGCAGCCAAGGACAGGGAGGTGAAAAACTGTTTTTT
>TRBJ1-2|few|.|TRBV28
CASSSNLGDRLF
TGTGCCAGCAGTTCCAACCTGGGAGACAGGCTCTTC
>TRBJ2-7|few|.|TRBV7-2
CASSSRHEYEQYF
TGTGCCAGCAGCTCCCGTCACGAGTACGAGCAGTACTTC
>TRBJ2-3|few|.|TRBV2
CASSVASRVDTQYF
TGTGCCAGCAGTGTGGCTAGCCGAGTCGATACGCAGTATTTT
>TRBJ2-1|few|.|TRBV5-6
CASSMIGEGNEQFF
TGTGCCAGCAGCATGATTGGAGAGGGTAATGAGCAGTTCTTC
>TRBJ2-1|.|TRBD2|TRBV4-2
CASSQAGTSAYNEQFF
TGTGCCAGCAGCCAGGCCGGGACTAGCGCCTACAATGAGCAGTTCTTC
>TRBJ2-7|.|TRBD2|TRBV30
CAWSVLFGTSGSHEQYF
TGTGCCTGGAGTGTACTCTTCGGGACTAGCGGTTCGCACGAGCAGTACTTC
>TRBJ1-1|few|.|TRBV11-2
CASRNGRVTTEAFF
TGTGCCAGCAGGAACGGCAGGGTAACCACTGAAGCTTTCTTT
>TRBJ2-7|few|.|TRBV5-1
CASLVRSYYEQYF
TGCGCCAGTCTAGTTCGGAGCTACTACGAGCAGTACTTC
>TRBJ2-5|.|.|TRBV5-1
CASSLSLREETQYF
TGCGCCAGCAGCTTGTCCCTTAGGGAGGAGACCCAGTACTTC
>TRBJ2-1|.|.|TRBV7-3
CASSLYREYNEQFF
TGTGCCAGCAGCTTATATAGGGAGTACAATGAGCAGTTCTTC
>TRBJ1-5|.|.|TRBV4-1
CASSQRTATNQPQHF
TGCGCCAGCAGCCAACGGACAGCGACAAATCAGCCCCAGCATTTT
>TRBJ2-2|.|TRBD1|TRBV9
CASSPPGTGTFTGELFF
TGTGCCAGCAGTCCTCCCGGGACAGGAACTTTCACCGGGGAGCTGTTTTTT
>TRBJ1-5|.|.|TRBV28
CASTPRGEDQPQHF
TGTGCCAGCACCCCACGGGGGGAGGACCAGCCCCAGCATTTT
>TRBJ1-2|.|.|TRBV7-9
CASSLGKSASWGYTF
TGTGCCAGCAGCTTAGGGAAGTCAGCGTCCTGGGGCTACACCTTC
>TRBJ2-7|.|TRBD2|TRBV5-1
CASSPIAGASYEQYF
TGCGCCAGCAGCCCTATAGCGGGAGCCTCATACGAGCAGTACTTC
>TRBJ2-5|few|TRBD2|TRBV18
CASSPMAGGRQTQYF
TGTGCCAGCTCACCAATGGCGGGAGGGCGGCAGACCCAGTACTTC
>TRBJ1-2|.|.|TRBV4-2
CASSQVSEYGYTF
TGTGCCAGCAGCCAAGTTTCCGAGTATGGCTACACCTTC
>TRBJ1-1|.|.|TRBV11-2
CASSLELTDTEAFF
TGTGCCAGCAGCTTAGAGTTGACTGACACTGAAGCTTTCTTT
>TRBJ2-3|few|.|TRBV29-1
CSARVSADTQYF
TGCAGCGCCAGGGTTTCTGCAGATACGCAGTATTTT
>TRBJ1-1|few|TRBD1|TRBV4-1
CASSHDRGTEAFF
TGCGCCAGCAGCCACGACAGGGGCACTGAAGCTTTCTTT
>TRBJ1-5|.|TRBD1|TRBV30
CAWTPPQGALSQPQHF
TGTGCCTGGACTCCCCCACAGGGGGCGCTGAGTCAGCCCCAGCATTTT
>TRBJ2-1|few|.|TRBV19
CASSRVAGLNEQFF
TGTGCCAGTAGTAGGGTCGCGGGTTTGAATGAGCAGTTCTTC
>TRBJ2-3|.|TRBD2|TRBV5-1
CASSPWTSGTDTQYF
TGCGCCAGCAGCCCATGGACTAGCGGCACAGATACGCAGTATTTT
>TRBJ1-2|few|.|TRBV4-1
CASSPEHVNYGYTF
TGCGCCAGCAGCCCTGAACACGTGAACTATGGCTACACCTTC
>TRBJ1-1|few|.|TRBV28
CASSSWRTEAFF
TGTGCCAGCAGTTCTTGGAGGACTGAAGCTTTCTTT
>TRBJ2-3|few|.|TRBV5-1
CASSLGPGGTQYF
TGCGCCAGCAGCTTGGGACCAGGAGGTACGCAGTATTTT
>TRBJ2-1|.|.|TRBV11-3
CASSTSFTYNEQFF
TGTGCCAGCAGCACTAGCTTTACCTACAATGAGCAGTTCTTC
>TRBJ1-5|few|.|TRBV30
CAWARGPSLNQPQHF
TGTGCCTGGGCGAGAGGCCCGAGCCTGAATCAGCCCCAGCATTTT
>TRBJ1-2|few|TRBD1|TRBV28
CASSSPGQYYGYTF
TGTGCCAGCAGTTCCCCGGGACAGTACTATGGCTACACCTTC
>TRBJ2-3|once|.|TRBV4-3
CASSPQASDTQYF
TGCGCCAGCAGCCCTCAGGCGTCGGATACGCAGTATTTT
>TRBJ1-2|.|TRBD1|TRBV7-9
CASSLGQFGLYGYTF
TGTGCCAGCAGCTTGGGACAGTTCGGACTCTATGGCTACACCTTC
>TRBJ2-1|few|.|TRBV27
CASSWGREFDEQFF
TGTGCCAGCAGTTGGGGGCGGGAGTTTGATGAGCAGTTCTTC